What follows describes a single TCR beta chain. Trimming stripped 0 bases from V and 5 bases from J, with 4 bases between. Germline V gene sequence: CDR1 SGDLS, CDR2 YYNGEE. The CDR3 contains 12 residues. This sample is drawn from a study of response to subunit inactivated influenza vaccine. TCRdb recomputed calls from the RT-PCR reads with MiXCR, one row per CDR3 protein. The sample gives more than 500,000 distinct CDR3 sequences, approximately 10% of which show up once; 11% is in the top ten. The same data also went into a second study, on T cells expressing NK-cell markers. That work adds: 5'RACE template switching built TCR beta cDNA with unique molecular identifiers. One of the eight sequenced donors was seronegative, whereas the other seven were HCMV-seropositive. Several experiments added an anti-gamma-delta TCR antibody to sort only alpha-beta TCR T cells. In more than 5 donors, dominant CD3+CD56+NKG2C+ clones formed roughly 1.0-7.5% of CD8+ cells. In four donors, dominant clonotypes made up roughly 28.3-65% of CD3+CD56-NKG2C+ cells.

The TCR sequence derives from a man aged 50 to 59 who received an inactivated influenza vaccine. J is TRBJ2-3 and V is TRBV9; D unclear. This specimen consisted of PBMCs from blood, obtained on the day of vaccination. The CDR3, as DNA: TGTGCCAGCAGCGTAGACGTAGATACGCAGTATTTT. Translated: CASSVDVDTQYF.